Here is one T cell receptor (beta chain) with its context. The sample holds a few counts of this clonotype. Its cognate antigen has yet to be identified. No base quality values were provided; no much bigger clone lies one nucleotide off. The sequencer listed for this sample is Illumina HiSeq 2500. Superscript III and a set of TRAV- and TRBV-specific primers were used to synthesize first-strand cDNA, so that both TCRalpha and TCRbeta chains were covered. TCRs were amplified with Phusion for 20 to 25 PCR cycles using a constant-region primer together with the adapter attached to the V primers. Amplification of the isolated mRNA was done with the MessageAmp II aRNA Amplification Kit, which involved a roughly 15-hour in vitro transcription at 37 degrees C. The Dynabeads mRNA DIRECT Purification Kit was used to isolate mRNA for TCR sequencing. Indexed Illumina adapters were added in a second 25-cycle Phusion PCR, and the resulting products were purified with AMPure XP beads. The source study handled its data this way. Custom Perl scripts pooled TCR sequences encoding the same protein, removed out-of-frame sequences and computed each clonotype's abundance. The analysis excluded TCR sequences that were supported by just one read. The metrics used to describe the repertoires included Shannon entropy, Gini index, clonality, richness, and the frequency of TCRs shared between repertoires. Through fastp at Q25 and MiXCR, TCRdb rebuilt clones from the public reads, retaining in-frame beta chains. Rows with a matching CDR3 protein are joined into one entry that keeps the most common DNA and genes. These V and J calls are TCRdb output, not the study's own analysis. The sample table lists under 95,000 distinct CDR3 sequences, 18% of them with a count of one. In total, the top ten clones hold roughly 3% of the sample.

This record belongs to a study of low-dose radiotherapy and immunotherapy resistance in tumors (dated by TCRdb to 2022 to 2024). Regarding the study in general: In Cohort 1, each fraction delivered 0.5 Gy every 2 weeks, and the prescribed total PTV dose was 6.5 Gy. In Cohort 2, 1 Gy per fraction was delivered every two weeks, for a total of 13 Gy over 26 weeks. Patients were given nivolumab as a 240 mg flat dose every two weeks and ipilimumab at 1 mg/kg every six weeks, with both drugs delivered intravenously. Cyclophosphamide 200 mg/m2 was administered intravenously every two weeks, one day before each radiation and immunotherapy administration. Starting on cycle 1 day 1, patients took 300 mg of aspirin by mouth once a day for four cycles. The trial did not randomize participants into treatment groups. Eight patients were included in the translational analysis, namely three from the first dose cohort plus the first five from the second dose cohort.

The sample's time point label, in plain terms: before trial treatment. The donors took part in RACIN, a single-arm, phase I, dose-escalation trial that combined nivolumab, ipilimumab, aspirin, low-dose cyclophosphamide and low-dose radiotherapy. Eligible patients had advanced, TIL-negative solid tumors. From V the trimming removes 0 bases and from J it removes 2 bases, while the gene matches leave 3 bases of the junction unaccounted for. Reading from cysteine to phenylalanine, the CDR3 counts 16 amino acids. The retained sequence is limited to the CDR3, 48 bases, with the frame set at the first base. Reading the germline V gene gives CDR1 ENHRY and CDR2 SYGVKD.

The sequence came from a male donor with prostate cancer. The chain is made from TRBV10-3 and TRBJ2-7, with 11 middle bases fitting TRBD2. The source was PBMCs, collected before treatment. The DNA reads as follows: TGTGCCATCAGTGAGTCTCGACTAGCGGGGACCTACGAGCAGTACTTC. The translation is CAISESRLAGTYEQYF.